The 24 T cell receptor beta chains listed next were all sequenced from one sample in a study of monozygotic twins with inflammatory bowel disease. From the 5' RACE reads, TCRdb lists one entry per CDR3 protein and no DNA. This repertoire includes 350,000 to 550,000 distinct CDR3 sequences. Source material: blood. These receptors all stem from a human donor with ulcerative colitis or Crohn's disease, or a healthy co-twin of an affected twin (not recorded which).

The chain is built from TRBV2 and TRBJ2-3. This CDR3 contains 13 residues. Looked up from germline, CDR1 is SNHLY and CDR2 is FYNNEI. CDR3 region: CASRDLTTDTQYF.

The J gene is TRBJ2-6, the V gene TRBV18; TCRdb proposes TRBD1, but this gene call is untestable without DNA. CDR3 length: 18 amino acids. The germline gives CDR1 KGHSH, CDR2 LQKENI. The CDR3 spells CASSQRTGANSGANVLTF.

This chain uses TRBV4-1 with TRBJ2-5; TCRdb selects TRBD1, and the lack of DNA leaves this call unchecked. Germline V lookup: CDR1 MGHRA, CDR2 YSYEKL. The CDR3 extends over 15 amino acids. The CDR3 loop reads CASSAVRGNQETQYF.

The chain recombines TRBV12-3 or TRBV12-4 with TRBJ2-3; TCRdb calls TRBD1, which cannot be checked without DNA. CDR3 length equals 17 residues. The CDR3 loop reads CASSLGPPGHGTDTQYF.

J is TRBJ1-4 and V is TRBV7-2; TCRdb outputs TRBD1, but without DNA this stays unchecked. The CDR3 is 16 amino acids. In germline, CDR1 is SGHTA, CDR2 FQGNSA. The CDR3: CASSLKGSVTNEKLFF.

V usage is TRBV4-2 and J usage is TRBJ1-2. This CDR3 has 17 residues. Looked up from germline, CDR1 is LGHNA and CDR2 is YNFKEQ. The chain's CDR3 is CASSHHPATEDPYGYTF.

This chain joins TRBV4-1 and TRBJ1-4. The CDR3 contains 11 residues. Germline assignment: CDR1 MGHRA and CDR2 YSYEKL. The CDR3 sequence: CASRIGGKLFF.

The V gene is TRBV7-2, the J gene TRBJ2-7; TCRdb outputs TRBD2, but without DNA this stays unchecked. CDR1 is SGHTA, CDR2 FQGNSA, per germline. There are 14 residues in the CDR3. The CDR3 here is CASSLLAGESEQYF.

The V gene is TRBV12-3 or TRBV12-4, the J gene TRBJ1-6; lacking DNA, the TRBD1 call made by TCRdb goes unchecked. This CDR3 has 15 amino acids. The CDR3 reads CASSSSQGANSPLHF.

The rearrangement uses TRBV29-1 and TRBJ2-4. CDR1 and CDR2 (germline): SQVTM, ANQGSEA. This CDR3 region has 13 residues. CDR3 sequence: CSGPRQPKNIQYF.

The CDR3: CAISESTQRETQYF. The rearrangement links TRBV10-3 to TRBJ2-5. This CDR3 is built from 14 residues. CDR1 ENHRY and CDR2 SYGVKD come from the germline V gene.

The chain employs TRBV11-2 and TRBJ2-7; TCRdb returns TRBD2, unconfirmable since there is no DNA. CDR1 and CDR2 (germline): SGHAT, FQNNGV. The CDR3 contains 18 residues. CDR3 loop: CASSPASWSGSFSYEQYF. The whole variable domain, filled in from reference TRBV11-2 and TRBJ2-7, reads EAGVAQSPRYKIIEKRQSVAFWCNPISGHATLYWYQQILGQGPKLLIQFQNNGVVDDSQLPKDRFSAERLKGVDSTLKIQPAKLEDSAVYLCASSPASWSGSFSYEQYFGPGTRLTVT.

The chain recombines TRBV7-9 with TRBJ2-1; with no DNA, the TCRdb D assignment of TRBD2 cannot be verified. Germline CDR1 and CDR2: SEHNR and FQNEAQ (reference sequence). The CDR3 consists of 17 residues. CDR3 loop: CASSLKRGASSYNEQFF.

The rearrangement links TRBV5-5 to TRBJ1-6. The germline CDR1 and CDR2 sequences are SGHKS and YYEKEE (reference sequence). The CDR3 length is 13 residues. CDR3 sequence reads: CASSPGGPSPLHF.

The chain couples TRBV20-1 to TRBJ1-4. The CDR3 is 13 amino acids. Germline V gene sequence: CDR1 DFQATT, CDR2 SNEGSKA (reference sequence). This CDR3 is CSARDWAAGMLFF.

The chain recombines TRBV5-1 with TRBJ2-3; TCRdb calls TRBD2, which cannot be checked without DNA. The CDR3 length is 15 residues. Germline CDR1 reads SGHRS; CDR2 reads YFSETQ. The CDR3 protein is CASSPRGPSQDTQYF.

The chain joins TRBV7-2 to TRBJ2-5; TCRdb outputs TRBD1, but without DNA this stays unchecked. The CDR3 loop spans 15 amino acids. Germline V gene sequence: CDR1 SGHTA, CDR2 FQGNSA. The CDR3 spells CASSLGDHLRETQYF.

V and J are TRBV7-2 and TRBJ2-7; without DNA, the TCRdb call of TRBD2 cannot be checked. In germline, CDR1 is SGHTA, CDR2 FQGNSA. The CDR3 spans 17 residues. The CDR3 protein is CASSLARTSLFRYEQYF. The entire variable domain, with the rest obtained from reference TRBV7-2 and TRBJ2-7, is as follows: GAGVSQSPSNKVTEKGKDVELRCDPISGHTALYWYRQSLGQGLEFLIYFQGNSAPDKSGLPSDRFSAERTGGSVSTLTIQRTQQEDSAVYLCASSLARTSLFRYEQYFGPGTRLTVT.

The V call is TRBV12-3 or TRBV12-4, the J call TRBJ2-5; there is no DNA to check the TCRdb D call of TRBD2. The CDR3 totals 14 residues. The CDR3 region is CATPPGEGRKAQYF.

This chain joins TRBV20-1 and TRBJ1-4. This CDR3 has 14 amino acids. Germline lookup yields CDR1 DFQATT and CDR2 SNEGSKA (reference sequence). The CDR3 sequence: CSARHLATNEKLFF.

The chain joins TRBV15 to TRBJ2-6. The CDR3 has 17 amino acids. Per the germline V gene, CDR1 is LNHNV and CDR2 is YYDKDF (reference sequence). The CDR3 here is CATSRDPTGSGANVLTF. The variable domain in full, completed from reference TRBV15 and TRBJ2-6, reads DAMVIQNPRYQVTQFGKPVTLSCSQTLNHNVMYWYQQKSSQAPKLLFHYYDKDFNNEADTPDNFQSRRPNTSFCFLDIRSPGLGDTAMYLCATSRDPTGSGANVLTFGAGSRLTVL.

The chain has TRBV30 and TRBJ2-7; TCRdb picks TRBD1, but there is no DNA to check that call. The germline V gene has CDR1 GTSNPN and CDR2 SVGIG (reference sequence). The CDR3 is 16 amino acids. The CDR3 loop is CAWSGEPGQGPYEQYF. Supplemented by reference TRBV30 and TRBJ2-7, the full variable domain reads SQTIHQWPATLVQPVGSPLSLECTVEGTSNPNLYWYRQAAGRGLQLLFYSVGIGQISSEVPQNLSASRPQDRQFILSSKKLLLSDSGFYLCAWSGEPGQGPYEQYFGPGTRLTVT.

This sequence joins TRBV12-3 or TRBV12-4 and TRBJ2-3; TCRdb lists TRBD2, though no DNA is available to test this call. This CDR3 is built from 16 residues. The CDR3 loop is CASSPYSAGRTDTQYF.

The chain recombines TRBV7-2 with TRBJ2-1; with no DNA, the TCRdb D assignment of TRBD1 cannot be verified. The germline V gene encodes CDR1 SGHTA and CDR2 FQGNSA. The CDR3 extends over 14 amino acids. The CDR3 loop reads CASRYPTGGNEQFF.